The 2 T cell receptor beta chains given below trace back to one sample, sequenced in a study of somatic mutations in cytotoxic T cells in rheumatoid arthritis. Assay used: immunoSEQ multiplex PCR; TCRdb lists only in-frame clones, some missing. The sample yields about 15,000 clones, 70% to 75% seen once. Input material: CD8+ T cells sorted from blood. The receptors were gathered from an adult with rheumatoid arthritis.

J is TRBJ1-4 and V is TRBV29-1; D call uncertain. The CDR3 is 10 amino acids. The germline V gene has CDR1 SQVTM and CDR2 ANQGSEA. The V end lost 3 bases, the J end lost 8 bases, and 4 bases lay between the germline ends. This chain's CDR3 is CSVEGEKLFF. The CDR3 region has the DNA TGCAGCGTTGAGGGGGAAAAACTGTTTTTT.

This chain links TRBV30 with TRBJ2-7, with D perhaps matching TRBD2 (5 bases). CDR3 length: 15 amino acids. V was pared by 0 bases and J by 0 bases, with 12 bases between. The germline V gene has CDR1 GTSNPN and CDR2 SVGIG (reference sequence). The DNA for the CDR3 is TGTGCCTGGAGTGTACTGGAGGATAGCTCCTACGAGCAGTACTTC. This encodes CAWSVLEDSSYEQYF.